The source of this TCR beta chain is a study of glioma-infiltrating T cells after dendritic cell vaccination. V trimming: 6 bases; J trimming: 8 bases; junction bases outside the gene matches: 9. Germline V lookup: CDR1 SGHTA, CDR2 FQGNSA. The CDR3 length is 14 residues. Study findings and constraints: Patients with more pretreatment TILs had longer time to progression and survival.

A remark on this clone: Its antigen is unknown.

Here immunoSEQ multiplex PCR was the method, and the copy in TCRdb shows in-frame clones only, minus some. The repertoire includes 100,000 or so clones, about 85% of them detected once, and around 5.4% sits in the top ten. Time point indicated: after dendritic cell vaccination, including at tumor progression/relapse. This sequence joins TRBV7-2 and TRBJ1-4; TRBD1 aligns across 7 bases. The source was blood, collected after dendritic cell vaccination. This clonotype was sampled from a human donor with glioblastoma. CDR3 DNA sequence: TGTGCCAGCAGACGAGACAGGGTAGGGGAAAAACTGTTTTTT. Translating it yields CASRRDRVGEKLFF.